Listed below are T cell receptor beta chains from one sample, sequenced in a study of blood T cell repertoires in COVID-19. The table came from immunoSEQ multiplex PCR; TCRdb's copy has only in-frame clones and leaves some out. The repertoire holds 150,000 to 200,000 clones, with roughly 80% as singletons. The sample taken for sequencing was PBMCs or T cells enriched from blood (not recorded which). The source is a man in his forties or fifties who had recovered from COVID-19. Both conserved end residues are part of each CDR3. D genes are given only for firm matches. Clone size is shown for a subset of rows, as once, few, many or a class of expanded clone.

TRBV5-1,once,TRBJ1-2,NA,CASSLAGGERYGYTF,TGCGCCAGCAGCTTGGCCGGCGGGGAAAGATATGGCTACACCTTC
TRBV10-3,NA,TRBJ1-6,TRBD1,CAISRDRLNSPLHF,TGTGCCATCAGCAGGGACAGACTAAATTCACCCCTCCACTTT
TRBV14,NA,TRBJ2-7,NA,CASSRSGVEQYF,TGTGCCAGCAGCCGTAGCGGTGTGGAGCAGTACTTC
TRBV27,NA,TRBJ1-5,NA,CASRQSGEGPQHF,TGTGCCAGCAGACAATCAGGTGAGGGGCCCCAGCATTTT
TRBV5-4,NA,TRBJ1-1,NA,CASSLLTSVMNTEAFF,TGTGCCAGCAGCTTGTTGACGAGCGTCATGAACACTGAAGCTTTCTTT
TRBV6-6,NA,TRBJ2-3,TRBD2,CASSPKLAGDHPDTQYF,TGTGCCAGCAGTCCCAAACTAGCGGGGGACCACCCAGATACGCAGTATTTT
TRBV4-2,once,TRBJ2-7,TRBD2,CASSHQRGETYEQYF,TGTGCCAGCAGCCATCAGCGGGGGGAAACCTACGAGCAGTACTTC
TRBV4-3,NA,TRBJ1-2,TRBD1,CASSQIQGADYGYTF,TGCGCCAGCAGCCAAATACAGGGGGCGGACTATGGCTACACCTTC
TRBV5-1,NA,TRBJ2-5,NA,CASSPTSQSRETQYF,TGCGCCAGTTCCCCGACTAGTCAAAGTAGGGAGACCCAGTACTTC
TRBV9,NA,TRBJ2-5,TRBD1,CASSSAGGHYLETQYF,TGTGCCAGCAGCTCCGCAGGGGGCCACTACCTGGAGACCCAGTACTTC
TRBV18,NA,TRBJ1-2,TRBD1,CASSLGQGYNYGYTF,TGTGCCAGCTCACTAGGACAGGGCTACAACTATGGCTACACCTTC
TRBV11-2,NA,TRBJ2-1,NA,CASRLDWRMYNEQFF,TGTGCCAGCAGGCTAGACTGGAGGATGTACAATGAGCAGTTCTTC
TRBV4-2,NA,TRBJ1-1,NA,CASSQSITMTAGSGEAFF,TGTGCCAGCAGCCAGTCGATCACGATGACCGCCGGGAGTGGTGAAGCTTTCTTT
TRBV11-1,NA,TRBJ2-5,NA,CASSLMTATIETQYF,TGTGCCAGCAGCTTAATGACAGCTACGATTGAGACCCAGTACTTC
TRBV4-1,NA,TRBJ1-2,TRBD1,CASSQVDREGDGYTF,TGCGCCAGCAGCCAGGTGGACAGGGAAGGAGATGGCTACACCTTC
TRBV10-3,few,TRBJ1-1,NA,CAISIEGLGTEAFF,TGTGCCATCAGTATCGAGGGTCTGGGCACTGAAGCTTTCTTT
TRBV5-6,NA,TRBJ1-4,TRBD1,CASSLGQGANEKLFF,TGTGCCAGCAGCTTAGGACAGGGGGCAAATGAAAAACTGTTTTTT
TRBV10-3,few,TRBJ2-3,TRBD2,CAICGLAGDTQYF,TGTGCCATCTGCGGACTAGCGGGGGATACGCAGTATTTT
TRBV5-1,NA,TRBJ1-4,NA,CASSLPTAGLNEKLFF,TGCGCCAGCAGCTTGCCGACAGCAGGCCTTAATGAAAAACTGTTTTTT
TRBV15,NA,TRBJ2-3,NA,CATSRDIGGGRADTQYF,TGTGCCACCAGCAGAGATATTGGAGGGGGCCGGGCAGATACGCAGTATTTT
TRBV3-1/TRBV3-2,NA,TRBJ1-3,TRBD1,CASSQRDRGLAGNTIYF,TGTGCCAGCAGCCAGCGGGACAGGGGGCTAGCTGGAAACACCATATATTTT
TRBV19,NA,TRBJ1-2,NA,CASSTDTGSYGYTF,TGTGCCAGTAGTACAGACACAGGATCCTATGGCTACACCTTC
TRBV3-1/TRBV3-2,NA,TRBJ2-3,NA,CASSQVNGGPTDTQYF,TGTGCCAGCAGCCAAGTAAACGGGGGACCAACAGATACGCAGTATTTT
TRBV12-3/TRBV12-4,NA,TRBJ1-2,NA,CASRLLEGLGYTF,TGTGCCAGCAGACTCCTAGAAGGTCTTGGCTACACCTTC
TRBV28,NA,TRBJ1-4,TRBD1,CASSAPTGSNEKLFF,TGTGCCAGCAGCGCACCGACAGGGAGTAATGAAAAACTGTTTTTT
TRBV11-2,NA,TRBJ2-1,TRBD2,CASSFPGGTSNEQFF,TGTGCCAGCAGCTTTCCCGGCGGGACTAGCAATGAGCAGTTCTTC
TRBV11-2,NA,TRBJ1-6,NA,CASSLERRLGRISYNSPLHF,TGTGCCAGCAGCTTAGAACGACGCCTAGGCCGAATCTCCTATAATTCACCCCTCCACTTT
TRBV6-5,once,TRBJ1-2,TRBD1,CARVGFRGQNYGYTF,TGTGCCAGGGTTGGGTTTAGGGGGCAAAACTATGGCTACACCTTC
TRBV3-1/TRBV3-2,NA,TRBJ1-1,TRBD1,CASSHGMVGDRGYTEAFF,TGTGCCAGCAGCCATGGAATGGTCGGGGACAGGGGTTACACTGAAGCTTTCTTT
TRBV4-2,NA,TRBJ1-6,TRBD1,CASSQEYGQGESPLHF,TGTGCCAGCAGCCAAGAATACGGACAGGGAGAATCACCCCTCCACTTT
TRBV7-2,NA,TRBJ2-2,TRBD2,CASSQGRGGTGELFF,TGTGCCAGCAGCCAAGGGCGGGGGGGCACCGGGGAGCTGTTTTTT
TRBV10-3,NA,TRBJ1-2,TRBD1,CAVTPGQGAYGGYTF,TGTGCCGTCACCCCGGGACAGGGGGCTTATGGTGGCTACACCTTC
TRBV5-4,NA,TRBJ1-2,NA,CASSLPGNNYGYTF,TGTGCCAGCAGCTTGCCCGGGAATAACTATGGCTACACCTTC
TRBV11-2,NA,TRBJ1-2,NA,CASSSFLGVLANYGYTF,TGTGCCAGCAGCTCATTTCTCGGGGTATTAGCTAACTATGGCTACACCTTC
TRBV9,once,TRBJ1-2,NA,CASSVLGTGFDYGYTF,TGTGCCAGCAGCGTACTTGGCACAGGGTTTGACTATGGCTACACCTTC
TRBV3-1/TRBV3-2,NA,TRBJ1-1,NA,CASSPTVGGTEAFF,TGTGCCAGCAGCCCAACGGTAGGGGGCACTGAAGCTTTCTTT
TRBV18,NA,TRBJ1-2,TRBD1,CASSPTGGYGYTF,TGTGCCAGCTCACCAACAGGGGGCTATGGCTACACCTTC
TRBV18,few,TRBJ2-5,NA,CASSPQSGDQETQYF,TGTGCCAGCTCACCACAGTCGGGGGACCAAGAGACCCAGTACTTC
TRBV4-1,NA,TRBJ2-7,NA,CASSHQFQGFYEQYF,TGCGCCAGCAGCCACCAGTTTCAGGGGTTCTACGAGCAGTACTTC
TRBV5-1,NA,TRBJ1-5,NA,CASSSGERWDQPQHF,TGCGCCAGCAGCTCCGGGGAAAGATGGGATCAGCCCCAGCATTTT
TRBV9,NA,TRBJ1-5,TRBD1,CASSWGTENQPQHF,TGTGCCAGCAGCTGGGGGACAGAGAATCAGCCCCAGCATTTT
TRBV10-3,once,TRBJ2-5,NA,CAISESTRGKYQETQYF,TGTGCCATCAGTGAGTCAACGAGGGGGAAGTACCAAGAGACCCAGTACTTC
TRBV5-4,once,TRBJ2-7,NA,CASSQTGRAYEQYF,TGTGCCAGCAGCCAAACAGGGAGGGCCTACGAGCAGTACTTC
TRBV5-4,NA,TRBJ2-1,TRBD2,CASSPAGVSYNEQFF,TGTGCCAGCAGCCCGGCGGGAGTGTCCTACAATGAGCAGTTCTTC
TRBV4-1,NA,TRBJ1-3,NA,CASSQDRYRVSSGNTIYF,TGCGCCAGCAGCCAAGATCGTTACAGGGTGAGCTCTGGAAACACCATATATTTT
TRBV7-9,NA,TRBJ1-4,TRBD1,CASSWTGLSQKEKLFF,TGTGCCAGCAGTTGGACAGGGTTGTCGCAGAAGGAAAAACTGTTTTTT
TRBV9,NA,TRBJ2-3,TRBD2,CASSITGGSTDTQYF,TGTGCCAGCAGCATCACGGGGGGAAGCACAGATACGCAGTATTTT
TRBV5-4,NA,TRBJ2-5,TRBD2,CASSLAGGETQYF,TGTGCCAGCAGCTTGGCGGGGGGAGAGACCCAGTACTTC
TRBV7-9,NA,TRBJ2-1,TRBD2,CASIRDLAGAYNEQFF,TGTGCCAGCATCCGGGATCTAGCGGGGGCCTACAATGAGCAGTTCTTC
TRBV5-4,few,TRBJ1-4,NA,CASSPPASMGGNEKLFF,TGTGCCAGCAGCCCCCCCGCCTCGATGGGGGGGAATGAAAAACTGTTTTTT
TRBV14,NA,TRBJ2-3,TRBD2,CASSPRLADTQYF,TGTGCCAGCAGCCCAAGACTAGCGGATACGCAGTATTTT
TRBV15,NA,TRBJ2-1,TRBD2,CATSLTSGGHPNEQFF,TGTGCCACCAGTTTGACTAGCGGGGGTCACCCCAATGAGCAGTTCTTC
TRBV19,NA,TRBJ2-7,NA,CASSLTGWENYEQYF,TGTGCCAGTAGCCTAACAGGGTGGGAAAACTACGAGCAGTACTTC
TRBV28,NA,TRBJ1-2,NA,CASSRGQYYGYTF,TGTGCCAGCAGCCGCGGACAGTACTATGGCTACACCTTC
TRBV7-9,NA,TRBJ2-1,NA,CASSLDGDEQFF,TGTGCCAGCAGCTTAGACGGGGATGAGCAGTTCTTC